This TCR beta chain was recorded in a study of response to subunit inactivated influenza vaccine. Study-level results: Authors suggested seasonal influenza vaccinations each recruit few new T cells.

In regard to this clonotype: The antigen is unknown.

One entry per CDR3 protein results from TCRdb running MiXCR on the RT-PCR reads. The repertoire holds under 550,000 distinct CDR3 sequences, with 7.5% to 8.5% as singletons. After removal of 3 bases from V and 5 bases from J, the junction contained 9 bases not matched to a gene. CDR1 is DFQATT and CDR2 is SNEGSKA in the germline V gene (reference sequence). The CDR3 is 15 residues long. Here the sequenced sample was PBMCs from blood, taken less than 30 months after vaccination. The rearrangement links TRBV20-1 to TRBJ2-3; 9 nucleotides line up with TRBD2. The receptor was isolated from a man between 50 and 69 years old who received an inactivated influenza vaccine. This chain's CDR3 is CSASRGLATVDTQYF. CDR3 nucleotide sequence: TGCAGTGCTAGTCGCGGACTAGCGACCGTAGATACGCAGTATTTT.